Below, 30 T cell receptor beta chains from the same sample are listed, as sequenced in a study of response to subunit inactivated influenza vaccine. TCRdb passed the RT-PCR reads through MiXCR, listing each CDR3 protein once. Of hundreds of thousands of distinct CDR3 sequences listed, roughly 20% are singletons. Sequencing was performed on PBMCs from blood, taken approximately 22 months after vaccination. These receptors were taken from a man in his fifties or sixties who received an inactivated influenza vaccine.

The CDR3 is CASSLARLTRRSGANVLTF. CDR3 DNA: TGTGCCAGCAGCTTAGCCCGACTCACGAGACGCTCTGGGGCCAACGTCCTGACTTTC. This chain connects TRBV7-8 to TRBJ2-6; no clear D gene. Trimming cost V 0 bases and J 0 bases, with 15 bases left between them. Germline CDR1 reads SGHVS; CDR2 reads FQNEAQ. This CDR3 is built from 19 residues. Using reference TRBV7-8 and TRBJ2-6 for the parts outside the CDR3, the full variable domain is GAGVSQSPRYKVAKRGQDVALRCDPISGHVSLFWYQQALGQGPEFLTYFQNEAQLDKSGLPSDRFFAERPEGSVSTLKIQRTQQEDSAVYLCASSLARLTRRSGANVLTFGAGSRLTVL.

This chain links TRBV4-2 with TRBJ2-1, with 11 bases lining up with TRBD1. Germline trimming cut 5 bases from V and 8 bases from J; bases unmatched to any gene: 11. Germline V gene lookup returns CDR1 LGHNA and CDR2 YNFKEQ. This CDR3 has 16 residues. This CDR3 is CASSTRGQGANDEQFF. For the CDR3, the DNA is TGTGCCAGCAGCACTCGCGGACAGGGGGCGAATGATGAGCAGTTCTTC.

The chain has TRBV7-7 and TRBJ2-2; tentative D call: TRBD1 (6 bases). Germline-derived CDR1 and CDR2 are SSHAT and FNYEAQ (reference sequence). The CDR3 is made up of 14 amino acids. The CDR3 protein is CATGHLMEAGELFF. Here the CDR3 DNA reads TGTGCTACGGGACACCTTATGGAAGCCGGGGAGCTGTTTTTT.

The chain employs TRBV6-1 and TRBJ1-4; the D gene is possibly TRBD1 (6 bases). CDR1 and CDR2 from the germline V gene are MNHNS and SASEGT. The CDR3 runs 13 residues. V lost 3 bases and J lost 8, with 10 bases in between. The CDR3 region is CASSDLGTEKLFF. CDR3 nucleotide sequence: TGTGCCAGCAGTGACCTCGGGACAGAAAAACTGTTTTTT.

Ten or more counts support this clonotype. The gene calls are TRBV6-2 or TRBV6-3 and TRBJ1-1; unclear D gene. Germline loops: CDR1 MNHEY, CDR2 SVGEGT. V lost 2 bases to trimming and J lost 3 bases, with 7 bases between them. The CDR3 spans 13 residues. The CDR3 nucleotides read TGTGCCAGCAGTTACGGGCAATACACTGAAGCTTTCTTT. The encoded protein is CASSYGQYTEAFF.

V is TRBV6-2 or TRBV6-3 and J is TRBJ2-1, with D unresolved. This CDR3 comprises 13 residues. The germline V gene encodes CDR1 MNHEY and CDR2 SVGEGT. Trimming took 7 bases from V and 5 from J, leaving 12 bases between them. In nucleotides, the CDR3 is TGTGCCAGCAATAGGGCCACAGACAATGAGCAGTTCTTC. This encodes CASNRATDNEQFF.

This clonotype was seen repeatedly, ten times or more. This chain joins TRBV12-3 or TRBV12-4 and TRBJ1-2; D unresolved. V lost 8 bases and J lost 7, with 14 bases in between. The CDR3 is made up of 12 amino acids. Here the CDR3 reads CASFSGDSGYTF. The CDR3 DNA reads as TGTGCCAGCTTCTCAGGAGACTCTGGCTACACCTTC.

The chain recombines TRBV28 with TRBJ2-3; 11 positions agree with TRBD2. Trimming at V came to 5 bases and at J to 2 bases, leaving 6 bases not matched to a gene. The CDR3 consists of 16 residues. In germline, CDR1 is MDHEN, CDR2 SYDVKM. CDR3 sequence: CASSGRLAGFTDTQYF. As DNA, the CDR3 is TGTGCCAGCAGTGGGAGACTAGCGGGGTTCACAGATACGCAGTATTTT.

This clonotype was observed a few times. The J gene is TRBJ1-5, the V gene TRBV7-8, with unresolved D. The CDR3 covers 14 residues. V lost 7 bases and J lost 3, with 13 bases in between. The V gene's germline CDR1 is SGHVS and CDR2 FQNEAQ. CDR3 bases: TGTGCCAGCAACATAGAGGGAGACAATCAGCCCCAGCATTTT. Translated: CASNIEGDNQPQHF.

This clonotype came up a few times. The V gene is TRBV5-1, the J gene TRBJ2-7; weak D call: TRBD1 (5 bases). There are 15 residues in the CDR3. The V gene lost 0 bases and the J gene lost 2 bases, with 12 bases spanning the gap. The germline CDR1 and CDR2 sequences are SGHRS and YFSETQ. The CDR3 sequence: CASSLVAGLPYEQYF. The CDR3 DNA is TGCGCCAGCAGCTTGGTTGCAGGGCTACCCTACGAGCAGTACTTC.

The J gene is TRBJ2-1, the V gene TRBV28, with TRBD2 matching over 7 bases. Trimming at V came to 3 bases and at J to 4 bases, leaving 6 bases not matched to a gene. The CDR3 runs to 15 residues. The V gene's germline CDR1 is MDHEN and CDR2 SYDVKM. The CDR3 DNA follows: TGTGCCAGCAGTTTTGGGGGGGAAATTTACAATGAGCAGTTCTTC. Translation: CASSFGGEIYNEQFF.

This clonotype was counted a few times. The genes are TRBV7-2 and TRBJ2-2; D may match TRBD1 or TRBD2 (5 bases each). The V gene lost 4 bases and the J gene lost 6 bases, with 12 bases spanning the gap. Germline assignment: CDR1 SGHTA and CDR2 FQGNSA. The CDR3 length is 14 residues. CDR3 coding DNA: TGTGCCAGCAGCTCTCTACTAGGGGCCGGGGAGCTGTTTTTT. This gives the protein CASSSLLGAGELFF. The whole variable domain, remainder taken from reference TRBV7-2 and TRBJ2-2, is GAGVSQSPSNKVTEKGKDVELRCDPISGHTALYWYRQSLGQGLEFLIYFQGNSAPDKSGLPSDRFSAERTGGSVSTLTIQRTQQEDSAVYLCASSSLLGAGELFFGEGSRLTVL.

This clonotype showed up just a few times. This CDR3 is CASSQDPGRVTDTQYF. CDR3 nucleotide sequence: TGTGCCAGCAGCCAAGATCCGGGACGGGTCACAGATACGCAGTATTTT. This chain connects TRBV4-2 to TRBJ2-3; the D gene could be TRBD1 or TRBD2 (5 bases each). The CDR3 spans 16 residues. In germline, CDR1 is LGHNA, CDR2 YNFKEQ. The V end was cut by 0 bases, the J end by 2 bases, with 12 bases between.

The chain recombines TRBV7-9 with TRBJ1-2, with D possibly being TRBD1 (6 bases). Germline V gene lookup returns CDR1 SEHNR and CDR2 FQNEAQ (reference sequence). V was clipped by 4 bases and J by 2 bases, with 8 bases between them. The CDR3 consists of 13 residues. The chain's CDR3 is CASSYGQNYGYTF. CDR3 bases: TGTGCCAGCAGCTACGGACAGAACTATGGCTACACCTTC.

The chain employs TRBV7-9 and TRBJ2-2, with a possible D match to TRBD1 (6 bases). V shed 4 bases and J shed 6 bases, with 12 bases lying between them. The germline V gene has CDR1 SEHNR and CDR2 FQNEAQ (reference sequence). The CDR3 totals 14 residues. The CDR3 DNA reads as TGTGCCAGCAGCTCCGGACAGAATCCCGGGGAGCTGTTTTTT. Protein: CASSSGQNPGELFF.

This clonotype was recorded a few times. The CDR3: CASSRGQGQETQYF. The CDR3 DNA is TGTGCCAGCAGTCGGGGACAGGGGCAAGAGACCCAGTACTTC. V usage is TRBV12-3 or TRBV12-4 and J usage is TRBJ2-5; 10 bases match TRBD1. The CDR3 is 14 amino acids. V lost 5 bases to trimming and J lost 2 bases; unmatched junction nucleotides: 2.

This clonotype occurred a few times. The CDR3 loop is CASSFGASGRRQFF. CDR3 bases: TGCGCCAGCAGCTTCGGAGCTAGCGGACGGCGACAGTTCTTC. The J gene is TRBJ2-1, the V gene TRBV5-1; 7 bases agree with TRBD2. The CDR3 runs 14 residues. Germline assignment: CDR1 SGHRS and CDR2 YFSETQ. V lost 2 bases, J lost 13 bases, and 12 bases stayed unmatched.

The chain combines TRBV11-1 with TRBJ1-1; D gene ambiguous. The ends were cut back, 4 bases at V and 1 base at J, with 13 bases in the middle. Looked up from germline, CDR1 is SGHAT and CDR2 is FQDESV (reference sequence). This CDR3 spans 15 amino acids. The DNA for the CDR3 is TGTGCCAGCAGCTCCACCGGCTCTTGGAACACTGAAGCTTTCTTT. Its translation is CASSSTGSWNTEAFF.

This clonotype has at least ten counts. The V call is TRBV19, the J call TRBJ1-5, with D hard to call. The CDR3 is made up of 13 amino acids. Germline-derived CDR1 and CDR2 are LNHDA and SQIVND (reference sequence). The V gene lost 8 bases and the J gene lost 2 bases, with 10 bases spanning the gap. The CDR3 is CASVEEGNQPQHF. DNA of the CDR3: TGTGCCAGTGTGGAGGAGGGCAATCAGCCCCAGCATTTT.

This clonotype was seen only a few times. The chain links TRBV28 to TRBJ1-2; perhaps TRBD1 as D (5 bases). The CDR3 loop spans 13 amino acids. The V and J ends lost 4 bases and 10 bases respectively, with 16 bases between them. In germline, CDR1 is MDHEN, CDR2 SYDVKM. The DNA of the CDR3 is TGTGCCAGCAGTTATCTTTCTCCTGGGGCCTACACCTTC. This encodes CASSYLSPGAYTF.

Only a few counts were recorded for this clonotype. The rearrangement links TRBV7-7 to TRBJ2-5, with D unresolved. Germline V gene data show CDR1 as SSHAT and CDR2 as FNYEAQ (reference sequence). V lost 4 bases to trimming and J lost 5 bases, with 17 bases between them. This CDR3 region has 15 residues. CDR3 coding DNA: TGTGCCAGCAGCTCCGAACTGACCAGCCGGGAGACCCAGTACTTC. This codes for CASSSELTSRETQYF.

In this sample, this clonotype turned up a few times. The chain recombines TRBV19 with TRBJ1-5; a weak D match, TRBD1 (5 bases). Trimming took off 6 bases at V and 2 bases at J, with 14 bases between the two ends. This CDR3 comprises 15 residues. Germline CDR1 reads LNHDA; CDR2 reads SQIVND (reference sequence). CDR3 protein: CASSHVGVGNQPQHF. As DNA, the CDR3 is TGTGCCAGTAGCCACGTGGGGGTTGGCAATCAGCCCCAGCATTTT.

With respect to this clonotype: Possible read error: a much larger clone is one base away. The chain combines TRBV4-3 with TRBJ1-6, with 10 bases fitting TRBD1. The CDR3 runs to 15 residues. CDR1 and CDR2 (germline): LGHNA, YSLEER. CDR3 bases: TGCGCCAGCAGCCAAGTCGGACAGGGGGATTCACTCCTCCACTTT. Residues: CASSQVGQGDSLLHF.

The sample holds a few counts of this clonotype. As DNA, the CDR3 is TGCGCCAGCAGCCAAGCGCGGAGTAGCAATCAGCCCCAGCATTTT. It specifies CASSQARSSNQPQHF. The rearrangement joins TRBV4-3 to TRBJ1-5; D is unclear. The V gene lost 1 base and the J gene lost 0 bases, with 7 bases spanning the gap. Germline V CDR1 and CDR2: LGHNA, YSLEER. The CDR3 has 15 residues.

The chain recombines TRBV6-1 with TRBJ1-1; D remains unclear. Trimming cost V 6 bases and J 1 base, with 12 bases left between them. CDR1 is MNHNS and CDR2 is SASEGT in the germline V gene. The CDR3 is 14 residues long. CDR3: CASRREASNTEAFF. The CDR3 nucleotides are TGTGCCAGCAGAAGGGAGGCGTCGAACACTGAAGCTTTCTTT.

In its sample, this clonotype was seen a few times. The chain has TRBV2 and TRBJ1-1; 8 bases agree with TRBD1. CDR3 size: 14 residues. From germline, CDR1 is SNHLY and CDR2 FYNNEI. Germline trimming cut 7 bases from V and 7 bases from J; bases unmatched to any gene: 11. Here the CDR3 reads CASNKDRVIDEAFF. In DNA form, the CDR3 reads TGTGCCAGCAACAAGGACAGGGTGATAGATGAAGCTTTCTTT. Full variable domain (rest looked up from reference TRBV2 and TRBJ1-1): EPEVTQTPSHQVTQMGQEVILRCVPISNHLYFYWYRQILGQKVEFLVSFYNNEISEKSEIFDDQFSVERPDGSNFTLKIRSTKLEDSAMYFCASNKDRVIDEAFFGQGTRLTVV.

This clonotype was counted between two and nine times. This chain links TRBV7-2 with TRBJ2-5; weak D call: TRBD2 (5 bases). The V gene's germline CDR1 is SGHTA and CDR2 FQGNSA. The CDR3 extends over 14 amino acids. V gave up 4 bases and J gave up 4 bases, with 13 bases separating them. The CDR3 spells CASSSGLGPETQYF. The CDR3 nucleotides read TGTGCCAGCAGCTCAGGACTTGGGCCAGAGACCCAGTACTTC.

This chain connects TRBV30 to TRBJ2-1, with 10 bases aligning to TRBD1. The CDR3 has 14 residues. Trimming took 5 bases from V and 3 from J; bases not matched to a gene: 4. The germline V gene has CDR1 GTSNPN and CDR2 SVGIG (reference sequence). This chain's CDR3 is CAWLTGGNYNEQFF. For the CDR3, the DNA is TGTGCCTGGTTGACAGGGGGCAACTACAATGAGCAGTTCTTC.

This clonotype was detected ten times or more. This chain joins TRBV12-3 or TRBV12-4 and TRBJ1-3; D remains unclear. The CDR3 is made up of 14 amino acids. V was trimmed by 3 bases and J by 1 base, leaving 7 bases between them. The CDR3 coding sequence is TGTGCCAGCAGTTTTGTGGGTTCTGGAAACACCATATATTTT. As protein: CASSFVGSGNTIYF.

The chain joins TRBV5-6 to TRBJ2-7, with D perhaps TRBD1 (5 bases). This CDR3 spans 16 amino acids. CDR1 and CDR2 from the germline V gene are SGHDT and YYEEEE. Trimming took 0 bases from V and 3 from J, leaving 16 bases between them. CDR3 amino acids: CASSLAWGTEFYEQYF. DNA of the CDR3: TGTGCCAGCAGCTTGGCCTGGGGCACTGAGTTCTACGAGCAGTACTTC.